This is a list of T cell receptor beta chains from one sample in a study of vaccination and CD4 T cells after COVID-19. Each CDR3 protein is one row after TCRdb ran MiXCR on the PCR reads. The table includes some 15,000 distinct CDR3 sequences, approximately 63% detected once. For these receptors, no antigen is known. Sequencing was performed on CD4+ T cells from blood, cultured in vitro. The receptors here all came from a human donor who had recovered from COVID-19. CDR3s include the opening cysteine and the closing phenylalanine or tryptophan. A D gene is named only where the DNA matches it firmly. Clone size is not always given. Where it is, it says once, few, many or a class for expanded clones.

D	J	size	V	DNA	CDR3
TRBD2	TRBJ2-7	NA	TRBV7-3	TGTGCCAGCAGCAGCTCCCCAGCGGGAGGAAATCTGTACTTC	CASSSSPAGGNLYF
NA	TRBJ1-1	NA	TRBV7-2	TGTGCCAGCAGCATTAGACAGTGGGGGAACACTGAAGCTTTCTTT	CASSIRQWGNTEAFF
NA	TRBJ2-3	NA	TRBV7-9	TGTGCCAGCAGCTTAGTGTCCTCCACAGATACGCAGTATTTT	CASSLVSSTDTQYF
TRBD1	TRBJ2-5	NA	TRBV19	TGTGCCAGTAGTCGGGGGACAGGCGGCGCCCGAACCCAGTACTTC	CASSRGTGGARTQYF
TRBD1	TRBJ2-5	few	TRBV7-8	TGTGCCAGCAGCTTATGGGACAGGGTACGAGAGACCCAGTACTTC	CASSLWDRVRETQYF
NA	TRBJ1-6	NA	TRBV11-2	TGTGCCAGCAGCTTAGGGGGGAGGAATAATTCACCCCTCCACTTT	CASSLGGRNNSPLHF
TRBD2	TRBJ2-7	NA	TRBV7-9	TGTGCCAGCAGCTTATGGACTAGCTCCTACGAGCAGTACTTC	CASSLWTSSYEQYF
NA	TRBJ2-7	once	TRBV24-1	TGTGCCACCAGTGATTCAGCAGGGCGCGATTACGAGCAGTACTTC	CATSDSAGRDYEQYF
NA	TRBJ2-7	NA	TRBV11-2	TGTGCCAGCAGCTTGGCAGGCGCTTTGAACGAGCAGTACTTC	CASSLAGALNEQYF
NA	TRBJ2-5	NA	TRBV6-2/TRBV6-3	TGTGCCAGCAGTTACCTGCGGCAGGATGGGACCCAGTACTTC	CASSYLRQDGTQYF
NA	TRBJ2-2	NA	TRBV12-3/TRBV12-4	TGTGCCAGCAGTTTGGGACAATTGAACACCGGGGAGCTGTTTTTT	CASSLGQLNTGELFF
TRBD1	TRBJ1-1	few	TRBV11-2	TGTGCCAGCAGCTTAGGACAGGGGGCGGGTACTGAAGCTTTCTTT	CASSLGQGAGTEAFF
NA	TRBJ1-5	NA	TRBV24-1	TGTGCCACCAGTGGACAGGCGGATCAGCCCCAGCATTTT	CATSGQADQPQHF
TRBD1	TRBJ1-2	NA	TRBV30	TGTGCCTGGAGTCCGAACCTAGGGGGCACGAACTATGGCTACACCTTC	CAWSPNLGGTNYGYTF
TRBD1	TRBJ1-2	few	TRBV7-9	TGTGCCAGCAGCCCCTCGACAGGGCGGCCCCTGGGCTACACCTTC	CASSPSTGRPLGYTF
NA	TRBJ2-7	NA	TRBV2	TGTGCCAGCCGTGACGACCCCTCCTACGAGCAGTACTTC	CASRDDPSYEQYF
NA	TRBJ1-1	NA	TRBV5-6	TGTGCCAGCAGCGGCAGTATGAACACTGAAGCTTTCTTT	CASSGSMNTEAFF
NA	TRBJ2-2	few	TRBV30	TGTGCCTGGATAGGCCAGGGGAGGGTCGGGGAGCTGTTTTTT	CAWIGQGRVGELFF
NA	TRBJ1-1	NA	TRBV19	TGTGCCAGTAATTGGGGCGGGCCTCTGAACACTGAAGCTTTCTTT	CASNWGGPLNTEAFF
NA	TRBJ1-3	NA	TRBV4-1	TGCGCCAGCACCGCATGGCCCCAGGGGAGCACTGGAAACACCATATATTTT	CASTAWPQGSTGNTIYF
TRBD2	TRBJ2-1	NA	TRBV12-3/TRBV12-4	TGTGCCAGCAGTTTTCGGAGCGGGAGTGGCCCAAATGAGCAGTTCTTC	CASSFRSGSGPNEQFF
TRBD2	TRBJ2-5	few	TRBV7-8	TGTGCCAGCAGCTTGACCGGGACTAGCGGAACGACATGGTACTTC	CASSLTGTSGTTWYF
NA	TRBJ2-7	few	TRBV7-8	TGTGCCAGCAGCCCCCCTCCGGGGCAGGGGAAGAACGAGCAGTACTTC	CASSPPPGQGKNEQYF
NA	TRBJ2-2	NA	TRBV5-1	TGCGCCAGCAACACTGAAGGGAGGATCGGCGGGGAGCTGTTTTTT	CASNTEGRIGGELFF
NA	TRBJ2-5	NA	TRBV18	TGTGCCAGCTCACCACAGGGGGGCGTAGAGACCCAGTACTTC	CASSPQGGVETQYF
NA	TRBJ1-5	NA	TRBV5-1	TGCGCCAGCAGCTTGGAACATCCAGCTCAGCCCCAGCATTTT	CASSLEHPAQPQHF
TRBD1	TRBJ1-5	few	TRBV7-6	TGTGCCAGCAGCTCCCAAAACAGGGGTGTCGGGCCCCAGCATTTT	CASSSQNRGVGPQHF
TRBD2	TRBJ2-5	NA	TRBV30	TGTGCCTGGAGTAAAGGGACTAGCGGGAGGTTGGAGACCCAGTACTTC	CAWSKGTSGRLETQYF
NA	TRBJ2-7	NA	TRBV20-1	TGCAGTGCTTCAGCCGGCTCCTACGAGCAGTACTTC	CSASAGSYEQYF
NA	TRBJ2-4	NA	TRBV27	TGTGCCAGCGGGAGACAGAGCGGCATTCAGTACTTC	CASGRQSGIQYF
TRBD1	TRBJ1-2	NA	TRBV19	TGTGCCAGTAGTCCAACCGGGACAGACAACTATGGCTACACCTTC	CASSPTGTDNYGYTF
NA	TRBJ2-1	NA	TRBV6-4	TGTGCCAGCAGTGACAAAGGAGCGACCAGCTCCTACAATGAGCAGTTCTTC	CASSDKGATSSYNEQFF
NA	TRBJ1-6	NA	TRBV6-1	TGTGCCAGCGCCCGGGGCGGGAATTCACCCCTCCACTTT	CASARGGNSPLHF
TRBD2	TRBJ2-1	NA	TRBV19	TGTGCCAGTAGTATGGTACTAGCGAGTAATGAGCAGTTCTTC	CASSMVLASNEQFF
NA	TRBJ2-3	NA	TRBV24-1	TGTGCCACCAGTGATCCCCGGTCCAGTCCGGGTACGCAGTATTTT	CATSDPRSSPGTQYF
NA	TRBJ2-7	NA	TRBV7-2	TGTGCCAGCAGCCAAGAGGGTGACAGCTCCTACGAGCAGTACTTC	CASSQEGDSSYEQYF